This TCR beta chain derives from a study of OX40 agonist ivuxolimab in advanced cancers. Only in-frame clones appear in the TCRdb table, and some are missing; sequencing was by immunoSEQ multiplex PCR. The data show fewer than 90,000 clones, about 91% seen once. CDR3 size: 20 residues. Trimming pared 3 bases from V and 2 bases from J, leaving 23 bases between. Germline V gene sequence: CDR1 LNHDA, CDR2 SQIVND (reference sequence). The chain employs TRBV19 and TRBJ2-6, with D perhaps being TRBD1 or TRBD2 (7 bases each). The sequence was obtained from an adult with an advanced solid tumor such as melanoma, head and neck, liver or kidney cancer. The source was CD4+ or CD8+ T cells sorted from blood, collected in a trial of the OX40 agonist ivuxolimab. The CDR3 bases are TGTGCCAGTAGTATCCCCCCTGCGGCAGGGGGAGGGGCTGGGGCCAACGTCCTGACTTTC. Translated: CASSIPPAAGGGAGANVLTF.